The rows below give T cell receptor beta chains drawn from one sample of a study of blood T cells in healthy people across ages. TCRdb passed the 5' RACE reads through MiXCR, listing each CDR3 protein once. The sample carries 1.5 million to 2 million distinct CDR3 sequences, 28% recorded once. The source material was blood. Receptors originate from a woman younger than 45 in good health. The CDR3 runs from the conserved cysteine through the conserved F or W. Fields, in order: J gene, D gene, clone size, V gene, CDR3 DNA, CDR3 protein. A D gene is named only where the DNA matches it firmly. For some rows the clone size is stated as once, few or many, or as a class when expanded; others skip it.

j_call: TRBJ1-4
d_call: .
clone_size: few
v_call: TRBV5-1
cdr3_nt: TGCGCCAGCAGCTTGGGGGACTCAAACAGGGCGACTAATGAAAAACTGTTTTTT
cdr3_aa: CASSLGDSNRATNEKLFF

j_call: TRBJ2-5
d_call: TRBD2
clone_size: .
v_call: TRBV2
cdr3_nt: TGTGCCAGCCGCCCCAGTGGAGCGGGGGAACGAGGGACCCAGTACTTC
cdr3_aa: CASRPSGAGERGTQYF

j_call: TRBJ1-2
d_call: TRBD1
clone_size: few
v_call: TRBV7-2
cdr3_nt: TGTGCCAGCAGCACACGGACAGGGGAGTATGGCTACACCTTC
cdr3_aa: CASSTRTGEYGYTF

j_call: TRBJ1-3
d_call: .
clone_size: few
v_call: TRBV20-1
cdr3_nt: TGCAGTGCTAGGAAGGACGGCCAAGGAAACACCATATATTTT
cdr3_aa: CSARKDGQGNTIYF

j_call: TRBJ2-1
d_call: .
clone_size: .
v_call: TRBV5-5
cdr3_nt: TGTGCCAGCTTACTTGGGGGCAGCTCCTACAATGAGCAGTTCTTC
cdr3_aa: CASLLGGSSYNEQFF

j_call: TRBJ2-7
d_call: TRBD1
clone_size: .
v_call: TRBV6-5
cdr3_nt: TGTGCCAGCACGATTAGCCCAGGACAGGGGGCGAAGGAGCAGTACTTC
cdr3_aa: CASTISPGQGAKEQYF

j_call: TRBJ2-1
d_call: .
clone_size: .
v_call: TRBV11-2
cdr3_nt: TGTGCCAGCAGCTTAGTAGGGGGGCAAGGGGGTGAGCAGTTCTTC
cdr3_aa: CASSLVGGQGGEQFF

j_call: TRBJ1-1
d_call: .
clone_size: few
v_call: TRBV3-1
cdr3_nt: TGTGCCAGCAGCCAAGATCCTGAGGGGTTTCGAGCTTTCTTT
cdr3_aa: CASSQDPEGFRAFF

j_call: TRBJ1-5
d_call: TRBD1
clone_size: .
v_call: TRBV7-2
cdr3_nt: TGTGCCAGCAGCCGGCCCGGACAGGGAGATCAGCCCCAGCATTTT
cdr3_aa: CASSRPGQGDQPQHF

j_call: TRBJ2-7
d_call: .
clone_size: .
v_call: TRBV30
cdr3_nt: TGTGCCTGGAGTATTATGACAGACGGCGAGCAGTACTTC
cdr3_aa: CAWSIMTDGEQYF

j_call: TRBJ2-2
d_call: .
clone_size: .
v_call: TRBV5-1
cdr3_nt: TGCGCCAGCAGCTGGAGCCCGAACACCGGGGAGCTGTTTTTT
cdr3_aa: CASSWSPNTGELFF

j_call: TRBJ2-1
d_call: TRBD2
clone_size: .
v_call: TRBV29-1
cdr3_nt: TGCAGCGTTGGGGGCGGGAGGGCCTACAATGAGCAGTTCTTC
cdr3_aa: CSVGGGRAYNEQFF

j_call: TRBJ2-1
d_call: TRBD2
clone_size: few
v_call: TRBV15
cdr3_nt: TGTGCCACCAGCAGAGATCGGGCGGGAGGTGGGGAGCAGTTCTTC
cdr3_aa: CATSRDRAGGGEQFF

j_call: TRBJ2-2
d_call: .
clone_size: .
v_call: TRBV12-5
cdr3_nt: TGTGCTAGTGGTTTCGGGAACACCGGGGAGCTGTTTTTT
cdr3_aa: CASGFGNTGELFF

j_call: TRBJ1-5
d_call: .
clone_size: once
v_call: TRBV20-1
cdr3_nt: TGCAGTGCTAGAGATCGGACACTTAGCAATCAGCCCCAGCATTTT
cdr3_aa: CSARDRTLSNQPQHF

j_call: TRBJ1-2
d_call: TRBD1
clone_size: .
v_call: TRBV6-6
cdr3_nt: TGTGCCAGCAGGACAGGGGAGCCCTATGGCTACACCTTC
cdr3_aa: CASRTGEPYGYTF

j_call: TRBJ2-1
d_call: TRBD2
clone_size: many
v_call: TRBV10-3
cdr3_nt: TGTGCCATCAGAGGGACTAGCGGGGTCGGAAAGCAGTTCTTC
cdr3_aa: CAIRGTSGVGKQFF

j_call: TRBJ1-2
d_call: .
clone_size: .
v_call: TRBV27
cdr3_nt: TGTGCCAGCAAGGGGGAAGACTATGGCTACACCTTC
cdr3_aa: CASKGEDYGYTF

j_call: TRBJ2-6
d_call: .
clone_size: .
v_call: TRBV3-1
cdr3_nt: TGTGCCAGCAGCCAAGAGCGGGCCAACGTCCTGACTTTC
cdr3_aa: CASSQERANVLTF

j_call: TRBJ2-3
d_call: .
clone_size: .
v_call: TRBV29-1
cdr3_nt: TGCAGCCTCAGGCGAGGTAGCGGTCGCGATACGCAGTATTTT
cdr3_aa: CSLRRGSGRDTQYF

j_call: TRBJ1-1
d_call: .
clone_size: .
v_call: TRBV9
cdr3_nt: TGTGCCAGCAGCGTAGAGGGGGGGCGCAGGGACACTGAAGCTTTCTTT
cdr3_aa: CASSVEGGRRDTEAFF

j_call: TRBJ1-1
d_call: .
clone_size: .
v_call: TRBV28
cdr3_nt: TGTGCCAGCAGTTTTAGGCAGACAGAAGCTTTCTTT
cdr3_aa: CASSFRQTEAFF

j_call: TRBJ2-1
d_call: .
clone_size: .
v_call: TRBV5-1
cdr3_nt: TGCGCCAGCAGCTCATTTCAGGGGCCCGTAAACAATGTACAGTTCTTC
cdr3_aa: CASSSFQGPVNNVQFF

j_call: TRBJ2-7
d_call: TRBD1
clone_size: few
v_call: TRBV28
cdr3_nt: TGTGCCAGCAGTTTAAAGGGGACAGGGGAATACGAGCAGTACTTC
cdr3_aa: CASSLKGTGEYEQYF

j_call: TRBJ2-7
d_call: .
clone_size: many
v_call: TRBV9
cdr3_nt: TGTGCCAGCAGCGTGTCACGACATGCCTACGAGCAGTACTTC
cdr3_aa: CASSVSRHAYEQYF

j_call: TRBJ2-7
d_call: .
clone_size: many
v_call: TRBV29-1
cdr3_nt: TGCAGCGCGGCTCGGGACGGCTCCTACGAGCAGTACTTC
cdr3_aa: CSAARDGSYEQYF

j_call: TRBJ2-1
d_call: TRBD2
clone_size: few
v_call: TRBV20-1
cdr3_nt: TGCAGTGCTTCACTAGCGGGAGGGCCTCTATCCTACAATGAGCAGTTCTTC
cdr3_aa: CSASLAGGPLSYNEQFF

j_call: TRBJ1-2
d_call: .
clone_size: few
v_call: TRBV5-1
cdr3_nt: TGCGCCAGCAGCTTGACCGATTCATATAGCTACACCTTC
cdr3_aa: CASSLTDSYSYTF

j_call: TRBJ2-7
d_call: .
clone_size: once
v_call: TRBV2
cdr3_nt: TGTGCCAGCAGGGAGGCGGGGCTCTCCTACGAGCAGTACTTC
cdr3_aa: CASREAGLSYEQYF

j_call: TRBJ1-1
d_call: TRBD1
clone_size: many
v_call: TRBV11-2
cdr3_nt: TGTGCCAGCAGCTCGACAGGGAAACGGGGCACTGAAGCTTTCTTT
cdr3_aa: CASSSTGKRGTEAFF

j_call: TRBJ2-5
d_call: .
clone_size: many
v_call: TRBV15
cdr3_nt: TGTGCCACCGGACACAGGGACCGCTTTTGGGAGACCCAGTACTTC
cdr3_aa: CATGHRDRFWETQYF

j_call: TRBJ1-2
d_call: .
clone_size: .
v_call: TRBV7-2
cdr3_nt: TGTGCCAGCAGCTTAGAGGGGGGGCTCGTCTACGGCTACACCTTC
cdr3_aa: CASSLEGGLVYGYTF

j_call: TRBJ1-5
d_call: TRBD1
clone_size: .
v_call: TRBV20-1
cdr3_nt: TGCAGTGCTGTAGACCGGGACAGGGGCTTAATGAGCAATCAGCCCCAGCATTTT
cdr3_aa: CSAVDRDRGLMSNQPQHF

j_call: TRBJ1-2
d_call: .
clone_size: few
v_call: TRBV7-9
cdr3_nt: TGTGCCAGCAGCTTCCAGGGCCGTGACTACACCTTC
cdr3_aa: CASSFQGRDYTF

j_call: TRBJ2-5
d_call: .
clone_size: .
v_call: TRBV20-1
cdr3_nt: TGCGGTGCTAGGATGGAGACCCAGTACTTC
cdr3_aa: CGARMETQYF

j_call: TRBJ2-7
d_call: .
clone_size: many
v_call: TRBV5-1
cdr3_nt: TGCGCCAGCAGCTTGGGGGGTCTTTCCGCCTACGAGCAGTACTTC
cdr3_aa: CASSLGGLSAYEQYF

j_call: TRBJ2-3
d_call: .
clone_size: .
v_call: TRBV20-1
cdr3_nt: TGCAGGGCTAGGGGGACTGTAGATACGCAGTATTTT
cdr3_aa: CRARGTVDTQYF

j_call: TRBJ2-2
d_call: .
clone_size: .
v_call: TRBV20-1
cdr3_nt: TGCAGTGCCGACTTCGCCGGGGAGCTGTTTTTT
cdr3_aa: CSADFAGELFF

j_call: TRBJ1-5
d_call: .
clone_size: .
v_call: TRBV12-3/TRBV12-4
cdr3_nt: TGTGCCAGCAGGTTGGGGACGGGCAATCAGCCCCAGCATTTT
cdr3_aa: CASRLGTGNQPQHF

j_call: TRBJ2-6
d_call: .
clone_size: many
v_call: TRBV24-1
cdr3_nt: TGTGCCACCAGTGATGCTCAGGGGTCTGGGGCCAACGTCCTGACTTTC
cdr3_aa: CATSDAQGSGANVLTF

j_call: TRBJ2-5
d_call: .
clone_size: many
v_call: TRBV12-5
cdr3_nt: TGTGCTAGTGGTTTGACTTCATCGGGACACCAAGAGACCCAGTACTTC
cdr3_aa: CASGLTSSGHQETQYF

j_call: TRBJ2-5
d_call: .
clone_size: many
v_call: TRBV6-5
cdr3_nt: TGTGCCAGCAGTCTATCTTCGGGCCACCAAGAGACCCAGTACTTC
cdr3_aa: CASSLSSGHQETQYF

j_call: TRBJ2-3
d_call: TRBD2
clone_size: many
v_call: TRBV20-1
cdr3_nt: TGCAGTGCTAGAGCCTCGGCGGGGGTTTGGACAGATACGCAGTATTTT
cdr3_aa: CSARASAGVWTDTQYF

j_call: TRBJ2-7
d_call: .
clone_size: .
v_call: TRBV5-6
cdr3_nt: TGTGCCTGCAGCTCGGGTAGCTACGAGCAGTACTTC
cdr3_aa: CACSSGSYEQYF

j_call: TRBJ2-7
d_call: TRBD1
clone_size: many
v_call: TRBV25-1
cdr3_nt: TGTGCCAGCAGGCCCGGGGGACAGGGGTTCCACGAGCAGTACTTC
cdr3_aa: CASRPGGQGFHEQYF

j_call: TRBJ2-1
d_call: TRBD1
clone_size: .
v_call: TRBV30
cdr3_nt: TGTGCCTCAGACCCGGGACAGGGCACCAATGAGCAGTTCTTC
cdr3_aa: CASDPGQGTNEQFF

j_call: TRBJ2-5
d_call: TRBD2
clone_size: few
v_call: TRBV6-2/TRBV6-3
cdr3_nt: TGTGCCAGCAGTTCCACCAGGACTAGGAGGGAGACCCAGTACTTC
cdr3_aa: CASSSTRTRRETQYF

j_call: TRBJ2-3
d_call: TRBD2
clone_size: few
v_call: TRBV24-1
cdr3_nt: TGTACCACCAGTGAGCAGGGACTAGCGGGGGGTCGATCCACAGATACGCAGTATTTT
cdr3_aa: CTTSEQGLAGGRSTDTQYF

j_call: TRBJ2-1
d_call: .
clone_size: .
v_call: TRBV2
cdr3_nt: TGTGCCAGCAGACCCCTCAGGGGGGCCGCCTACAATGAGCAGTTCTTC
cdr3_aa: CASRPLRGAAYNEQFF

j_call: TRBJ1-1
d_call: .
clone_size: .
v_call: TRBV29-1
cdr3_nt: TGCAGCGTTGTCACGTACACTGAAGCTTTCTTT
cdr3_aa: CSVVTYTEAFF

j_call: TRBJ1-5
d_call: TRBD1
clone_size: few
v_call: TRBV12-3/TRBV12-4
cdr3_nt: TGTGCCAGCAGTCCCTGGGACAGCCCTAGCAATCAGCCCCAGCATTTT
cdr3_aa: CASSPWDSPSNQPQHF

j_call: TRBJ1-1
d_call: .
clone_size: .
v_call: TRBV10-3
cdr3_nt: TGTGCCATCAGGTCAACGGGGATCACTGAAGCTTTCTTT
cdr3_aa: CAIRSTGITEAFF

j_call: TRBJ1-5
d_call: .
clone_size: .
v_call: TRBV9
cdr3_nt: TGTGCCAGCAGCGTAGGGTTGGGATATCAGCCCCAGCATTTT
cdr3_aa: CASSVGLGYQPQHF

j_call: TRBJ2-7
d_call: .
clone_size: .
v_call: TRBV3-1
cdr3_nt: TGTGCCAGCAGCCAAGATGTGGAGGGGGGCTTCCGCTACGAGCAGTACTTC
cdr3_aa: CASSQDVEGGFRYEQYF

j_call: TRBJ1-2
d_call: .
clone_size: .
v_call: TRBV19
cdr3_nt: TGTGCCAGTAGTATTCGGGGGTTATCGACTCCTTCGGGCTATGGCTACACCTTC
cdr3_aa: CASSIRGLSTPSGYGYTF

j_call: TRBJ1-2
d_call: .
clone_size: .
v_call: TRBV25-1
cdr3_nt: TGTGCCAGCAGTGACCCGGACACCTATGGCTACACCTTC
cdr3_aa: CASSDPDTYGYTF

j_call: TRBJ2-7
d_call: TRBD1
clone_size: many
v_call: TRBV5-1
cdr3_nt: TGTGCCAGCAGCTGGGACAGCTCCTACGAGCAGTACTTC
cdr3_aa: CASSWDSSYEQYF

j_call: TRBJ2-3
d_call: .
clone_size: .
v_call: TRBV24-1
cdr3_nt: TGTGCCGCCAGTGATTACGGGGGAGTTTATCCTAAAGGGAGTTTGGATACGCAGTATTTT
cdr3_aa: CAASDYGGVYPKGSLDTQYF